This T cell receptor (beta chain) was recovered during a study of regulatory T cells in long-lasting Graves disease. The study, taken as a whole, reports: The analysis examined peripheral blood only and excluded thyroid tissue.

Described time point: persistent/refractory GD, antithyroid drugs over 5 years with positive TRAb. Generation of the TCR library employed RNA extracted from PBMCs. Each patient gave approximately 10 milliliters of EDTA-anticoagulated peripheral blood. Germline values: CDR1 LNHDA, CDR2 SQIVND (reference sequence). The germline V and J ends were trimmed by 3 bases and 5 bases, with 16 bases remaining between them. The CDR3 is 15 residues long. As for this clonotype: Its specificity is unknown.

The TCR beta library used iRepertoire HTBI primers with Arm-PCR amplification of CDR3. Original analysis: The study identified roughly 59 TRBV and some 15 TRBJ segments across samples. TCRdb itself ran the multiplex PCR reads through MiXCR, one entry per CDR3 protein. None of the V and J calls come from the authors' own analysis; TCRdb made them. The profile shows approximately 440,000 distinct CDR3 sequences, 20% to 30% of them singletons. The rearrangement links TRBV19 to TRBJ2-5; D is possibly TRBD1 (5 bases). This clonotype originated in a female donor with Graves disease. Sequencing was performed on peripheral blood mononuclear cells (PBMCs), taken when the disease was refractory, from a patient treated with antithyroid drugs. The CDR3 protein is CASSISGHLRETQYF. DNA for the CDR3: TGTGCCAGTAGTATCTCCGGACACCTGAGGGAGACCCAGTACTTC.